These T cell receptor beta chains were read from a single sample in a study of beta chain features in type 1 diabetes. Some clones are missing from TCRdb's copy, which holds only in-frame ones; the method was immunoSEQ multiplex PCR. Seen here are hundreds of thousands of clones, over 14% observed once, and the top ten hold less than 0.02%. The sequenced material came from naive CD4+ T cells from blood. The origin of the receptors is a man aged 18 to 35 with type 1 diabetes. Both conserved end residues are part of each CDR3. Expanded clones are given a class, and other clones once, few, many or no size at all.

CASSRRPGQGTYEQYF - TRBJ2-7 TRBV7-2
CASSLESGRRNNEQFF - TRBJ2-1 TRBV7-2
CASSTGQGGGEQYF few TRBJ2-7 TRBV5-1
CASSLGGGNQPQHF few TRBJ1-5 TRBV5-4
CASSVGQATYEQYF few TRBJ2-7 TRBV2
CASSVVDTGELFF - TRBJ2-2 TRBV9
CASSQGQARLYEQFF few TRBJ2-1 TRBV14
CASSIAGGNGYTF - TRBJ1-2 TRBV5-1
CANGRETQYF - TRBJ2-5 TRBV6-1
CAWSLGGPNEQFF - TRBJ2-1 TRBV30
CASSPREAVRETQYF - TRBJ2-5 TRBV4-1
CASSYQGSKNIQYF few TRBJ2-4 TRBV6-6
CAISAPGQGTIFDEQYF few TRBJ2-7 TRBV10-3
CASKVAGGNCYEQFF few TRBJ2-1 TRBV23-1
CASEEGGEGTQYF few TRBJ2-5 TRBV9
CASSEGRQPQHF few TRBJ1-5 TRBV28
CACTPGTGHQPQHF few TRBJ1-5 TRBV30
CASSQDGVAGVNEQFF once TRBJ2-1 TRBV5-4
CASSSSSKQYF few TRBJ2-7 TRBV28
CAWERGGYNYNEQFF - TRBJ2-1 TRBV30
CAWNRDRGSYEQYF few TRBJ2-7 TRBV30
CAISASGSTDTQYF - TRBJ2-3 TRBV10-3
CASSYSGSPYEQYF few TRBJ2-7 TRBV6-5
CASTLLNTGELFF few TRBJ2-2 TRBV28
CASSLSWDRVSYNEQFF - TRBJ2-1 TRBV5-1
CASRQPGGSGGTFF - TRBJ2-1 TRBV19
CASSLQGQYF - TRBJ2-3 TRBV7-9